A single sample is the source of the 8 T cell receptor beta chains below, sequenced in a study of OX40 agonist ivuxolimab in advanced cancers. Repertoires were generated with immunoSEQ multiplex PCR, while TCRdb's copy carries only in-frame clones and drops some. This table has more than 30,000 clones, 89% appearing once. The sequences come from CD4+ or CD8+ T cells sorted from blood, collected in a trial of the OX40 agonist ivuxolimab. These receptor sequences come from an adult with an advanced solid tumor such as melanoma, head and neck, liver or kidney cancer.

The chain carries TRBV7-9 and TRBJ1-2, with 7 bases lining up with TRBD1. CDR1 and CDR2 (germline): SEHNR, FQNEAQ (reference sequence). CDR3 length: 14 residues. Trimming removed 5 bases from V and 8 bases from J; junction bases left unmatched: 11. In DNA, the CDR3 is TGTGCCAGCAGCACCCTGGGACAGTCAAACGGCTACACCTTC. Translating gives CASSTLGQSNGYTF.

The chain couples TRBV2 to TRBJ1-1; possible D gene TRBD1, 6 bases. Per germline, CDR1 SNHLY and CDR2 FYNNEI. CDR3 length equals 14 residues. Between the trimmed V and J ends, which lost 7 bases and 5 bases, there was a span of 17 bases. The DNA of the CDR3 is TGTGCCAGCACCCCAGAGGGAGGGGGGACTGAAGCTTTCTTT. It yields the protein CASTPEGGGTEAFF.

The CDR3 loop reads CASSVVGGTDTQYF. The CDR3 coding sequence is TGTGCCAGCAGCGTAGTTGGTGGCACAGATACGCAGTATTTT. The gene calls are TRBV9 and TRBJ2-3; no definite D call. Germline CDR1 and CDR2: SGDLS and YYNGEE. Trimming cost V 0 bases and J 1 base, with 6 bases left between them. The CDR3 is 14 residues long.

This clone was counted only a few times. The rearrangement links TRBV6-5 to TRBJ1-6; D is perhaps TRBD1 (5 bases). Between the trimmed V and J ends, which lost 8 bases and 6 bases, there was a span of 17 bases. CDR1 and CDR2 from the germline V gene are MNHEY and SVGAGI. The CDR3 consists of 15 residues. In DNA, the CDR3 is TGTGCCAGCCGATCCCTTGCAGGGACTAATTCACCCCTCCACTTT. Translation gives CASRSLAGTNSPLHF.

This clone was counted a single time. V is TRBV18 and J is TRBJ2-3; TRBD2 aligns across 8 bases. V shed 0 bases, J shed 8 bases, and the junction held 10 bases outside the gene matches. CDR1 is KGHSH, CDR2 LQKENI, per germline. The CDR3 is 16 amino acids. The CDR3 DNA is TGTGCCAGCTCACCACCGTCGGGAGGGCCTTCAGGTACGCAGTATTTT. Translating gives CASSPPSGGPSGTQYF.

The V and J genes are TRBV30 and TRBJ2-7, with D unclear. Germline V gene data show CDR1 as GTSNPN and CDR2 as SVGIG (reference sequence). Trimming cost V 0 bases and J 6 bases, with 15 bases left between them. CDR3 size: 14 residues. CDR3 nucleotide sequence: TGTGCCTGGAGTGTACAGTCCTTTGGAAGCGAGCAGTACTTC. Translating gives CAWSVQSFGSEQYF. The entire variable domain, with the rest obtained from reference TRBV30 and TRBJ2-7, is as follows: SQTIHQWPATLVQPVGSPLSLECTVEGTSNPNLYWYRQAAGRGLQLLFYSVGIGQISSEVPQNLSASRPQDRQFILSSKKLLLSDSGFYLCAWSVQSFGSEQYFGPGTRLTVT.

Here the CDR3 reads CAISGTGTTDTQYF. The CDR3 region has the DNA TGTGCCATCAGCGGGACAGGGACCACAGATACGCAGTATTTT. The chain employs TRBV10-3 and TRBJ2-3; TRBD1 agrees at 9 bases. The ends lost 6 bases at V and 2 bases at J; junction bases unmatched: 3. This CDR3 has 14 amino acids. CDR1 ENHRY and CDR2 SYGVKD come from the germline V gene.

This sequence joins TRBV19 and TRBJ1-5, with a weak D call TRBD1 (6 bases). V was pared by 6 bases and J by 1 base, with 16 bases between. Looked up from germline, CDR1 is LNHDA and CDR2 is SQIVND (reference sequence). The CDR3 loop spans 16 amino acids. DNA of the CDR3: TGTGCCAGTAGGGACAGAGCTGACCCCAGCAATCAGCCCCAGCATTTT. Its protein product is CASRDRADPSNQPQHF.